The 30 T cell receptor beta chains reported below all come from one sample, sequenced in a study of T cells after yellow fever vaccination. Using its own MiXCR run on the 5' RACE reads, TCRdb lists one record per CDR3 protein. The data show about 240,000 distinct CDR3 sequences, about 7% seen once. The material sequenced was CD4+ T cells sorted from PBMCs, taken 15 days after the yellow fever booster vaccination. The receptors stem from a man aged 30-40 years who received the YFV17D yellow fever vaccine.

The chain has TRBV7-9 and TRBJ2-7, with 7 nucleotides matching TRBD1. There are 13 residues in the CDR3. Germline CDR1 SEHNR, CDR2 FQNEAQ (reference sequence). Germline trimming cut 10 bases from V and 5 bases from J; bases unmatched to any gene: 11. The CDR3 spells CATTRQGVDEQYF. Here the CDR3 DNA reads TGTGCCACCACGCGGCAGGGGGTCGACGAGCAGTACTTC.

This clonotype was detected a few times. The rearrangement links TRBV6-1 to TRBJ2-7; 7 bases agree with TRBD1. V lost 5 bases to trimming and J lost 2 bases; unmatched junction nucleotides: 6. The germline V gene has CDR1 MNHNS and CDR2 SASEGT. The CDR3 extends over 14 amino acids. CDR3 protein: CASSKGQKTYEQYF. DNA for the CDR3: TGTGCCAGCAGTAAGGGACAGAAGACCTACGAGCAGTACTTC.

This clonotype was detected only a few times. The chain employs TRBV24-1 and TRBJ2-1, with TRBD2 matching over 14 bases. This CDR3 contains 17 residues. CDR1 is KGHDR, CDR2 SFDVKD, per germline. Trimming cost V 5 bases and J 0 bases; bases outside gene matches: 2. As DNA, the CDR3 is TGTGCCACCAGTGGAGGGACTAGCGGGAGCTCCTACAATGAGCAGTTCTTC. This translates into CATSGGTSGSSYNEQFF.

This clonotype was seen only a few times. This rearrangement joins TRBV2 to TRBJ2-7, with 8 bases aligning to TRBD2. Losses at the gene ends were 7 bases for V and 9 bases for J; bases not matched to a gene: 14. The CDR3 consists of 14 residues. Germline V gene data show CDR1 as SNHLY and CDR2 as FYNNEI. Here the CDR3 DNA reads TGTGCCAGCACCTTTACTAGCGGAACTTGGGGGCAGTACTTC. Protein: CASTFTSGTWGQYF.

This rearrangement joins TRBV20-1 to TRBJ2-3; the D is unclear. Trimming stripped 3 bases from V and 2 bases from J, with 12 bases between. Germline CDR1 and CDR2: DFQATT and SNEGSKA (reference sequence). This CDR3 is 14 amino acids long. Written as DNA, the CDR3 is TGCAGTGCTAGGCGTCCGACCTCCACAGATACGCAGTATTTT. This translates into CSARRPTSTDTQYF.

This clonotype has ten or more counts. The chain combines TRBV2 with TRBJ2-1; a possible D gene is TRBD2 (5 bases). The CDR3 has 13 amino acids. Between the trimmed V and J ends, which lost 7 bases and 0 bases, there was a span of 7 bases. Per the germline V gene, CDR1 is SNHLY and CDR2 is FYNNEI. CDR3: CASKRDSYNEQFF. CDR3 DNA: TGTGCCAGCAAGAGGGACTCCTACAATGAGCAGTTCTTC. Full variable domain (missing parts from reference TRBV2 and TRBJ2-1): EPEVTQTPSHQVTQMGQEVILRCVPISNHLYFYWYRQILGQKVEFLVSFYNNEISEKSEIFDDQFSVERPDGSNFTLKIRSTKLEDSAMYFCASKRDSYNEQFFGPGTRLTVL.

This clonotype was detected only a few times. The chain carries TRBV27 and TRBJ1-6; maybe TRBD1 (5 bases). Germline loops: CDR1 MNHEY, CDR2 SMNVEV (reference sequence). The CDR3 totals 17 residues. V dropped 3 bases and J dropped 4 bases, with 16 bases sitting between them. CDR3 amino acids: CASSLNPRAGYNSPLHF. Written as DNA, the CDR3 is TGTGCCAGCAGTTTGAACCCCAGGGCCGGGTATAATTCACCCCTCCACTTT.

This sequence joins TRBV6-5 and TRBJ2-3, with D possibly matching TRBD2 (6 bases). Trimming took off 2 bases at V and 2 bases at J, with 11 bases between the two ends. There are 15 residues in the CDR3. Per germline, CDR1 MNHEY and CDR2 SVGAGI. CDR3 sequence (DNA): TGTGCCAGCAGTTACGTGGGAGGCCCCACAGATACGCAGTATTTT. Residues: CASSYVGGPTDTQYF.

This clonotype was detected many times. V and J are TRBV5-1 and TRBJ2-1; 7 bases are shared with TRBD2. CDR1 and CDR2 from the germline V gene are SGHRS and YFSETQ. V lost 4 bases and J lost 8; bases outside the gene matches: 9. This CDR3 spans 14 amino acids. The CDR3 sequence is CASSPQTSSDEQFF. CDR3 bases: TGCGCCAGCAGCCCACAGACTAGCAGCGATGAGCAGTTCTTC.

This clonotype was counted only a few times. The chain combines TRBV19 with TRBJ2-2, with D perhaps assigned TRBD1 or TRBD2 (6 bases each). The CDR3 has 14 residues. The germline V gene has CDR1 LNHDA and CDR2 SQIVND (reference sequence). V lost 4 bases to trimming and J lost 6 bases, with 12 bases between them. The CDR3 sequence is CASSRGALAGELFF. The CDR3 nucleotides read TGTGCCAGTAGTAGGGGGGCGCTGGCCGGGGAGCTGTTTTTT.

The chain links TRBV4-3 to TRBJ2-2; a possible D gene is TRBD1 (6 bases). The V and J ends lost 2 bases and 5 bases respectively, with 9 bases between them. Germline V gene sequence: CDR1 LGHNA, CDR2 YSLEER. The CDR3 length is 14 residues. As DNA, the CDR3 is TGCGCCAGCAGCCAATTTACAGGGACCGGGGAGCTGTTTTTT. The encoded protein is CASSQFTGTGELFF.

This clonotype appeared many times. The CDR3 protein is CSARVGTDEAFF. CDR3 in DNA: TGCAGTGCTAGAGTTGGGACGGATGAAGCTTTCTTT. V usage is TRBV20-1 and J usage is TRBJ1-1; perhaps TRBD1 as D (5 bases). The CDR3 extends over 12 amino acids. Per the germline V gene, CDR1 is DFQATT and CDR2 is SNEGSKA (reference sequence). Trimming removed 1 base from V and 7 bases from J, with 10 bases in between.

This clonotype is a singleton in its sample. The genes are TRBV15 and TRBJ2-6; D not certain. The germline gives CDR1 LNHNV, CDR2 YYDKDF (reference sequence). Trimming took 5 bases from V and 2 from J, leaving 7 bases between them. The CDR3 consists of 14 residues. The CDR3 DNA reads TGTGCCACCAGCCCAGTCCCTGGGGCCAACGTCCTGACTTTC. It encodes CATSPVPGANVLTF. Filled out from reference TRBV15 and TRBJ2-6, the complete variable domain reads DAMVIQNPRYQVTQFGKPVTLSCSQTLNHNVMYWYQQKSSQAPKLLFHYYDKDFNNEADTPDNFQSRRPNTSFCFLDIRSPGLGDTAMYLCATSPVPGANVLTFGAGSRLTVL.

This clonotype was counted between two and nine times. The chain is built from TRBV15 and TRBJ1-3; D is ambiguous. From germline, CDR1 is LNHNV and CDR2 YYDKDF (reference sequence). V was pared by 1 base and J by 4 bases, with 14 bases between. This CDR3 spans 16 amino acids. The CDR3 sequence is CATSRANNIGGNTIYF. In DNA, the CDR3 is TGTGCCACCAGCAGAGCCAACAACATTGGGGGAAACACCATATATTTT.

The V and J genes are TRBV7-9 and TRBJ1-4; D is unclear. Per the germline V gene, CDR1 is SEHNR and CDR2 is FQNEAQ (reference sequence). Trimming removed 1 base at V and 5 bases at J, with 17 bases between. This CDR3 spans 17 amino acids. CDR3 amino acids: CASSLGIGLSGNEKLFF. The CDR3 nucleotides are TGTGCCAGCAGCTTAGGCATTGGACTCTCGGGGAATGAAAAACTGTTTTTT.

This clonotype was recorded at least ten times. The V and J genes are TRBV7-9 and TRBJ2-7; D gene uncertain. V was pared by 2 bases and J by 4 bases, with 6 bases between. This CDR3 spans 12 amino acids. The germline V gene encodes CDR1 SEHNR and CDR2 FQNEAQ (reference sequence). CDR3 nucleotides: TGTGCCAGCAGCTTAATAGGTTACGAGCAGTACTTC. Protein sequence: CASSLIGYEQYF.

This clonotype was counted ten times or more. The chain recombines TRBV12-3 or TRBV12-4 with TRBJ2-5; D not certain. V was clipped by 1 base and J by 4 bases, with 4 bases between them. This CDR3 spans 12 amino acids. The DNA for the CDR3 is TGTGCCAGCAGTTTAGGGTTAGAGACCCAGTACTTC. Its translation: CASSLGLETQYF.

In its sample, this clonotype was seen many times. The chain joins TRBV29-1 to TRBJ2-7; the D gene is possibly TRBD2 (6 bases). Trimming removed 1 base from V and 1 base from J, with 17 bases in between. The CDR3 extends over 16 amino acids. Per the germline V gene, CDR1 is SQVTM and CDR2 is ANQGSEA. The DNA for the CDR3 is TGCAGCGTTGAAGGTTTACCGGGACTCCCGTCCTACGAGCAGTACTTC. Its protein is CSVEGLPGLPSYEQYF.

This clonotype was detected only a few times. The V call is TRBV20-1, the J call TRBJ2-1; possibly TRBD2 for D (6 bases). The CDR3 sequence is 12 residues long. CDR1 and CDR2 from the germline V gene are DFQATT and SNEGSKA (reference sequence). V shed 3 bases and J shed 4 bases, with 7 bases lying between them. The CDR3 DNA reads TGCAGTGCTAGGGGACTTTACAATGAGCAGTTCTTC. Translating it yields CSARGLYNEQFF.

This clonotype was seen a few times. The chain links TRBV10-3 to TRBJ2-7; 8 bases are shared with TRBD2. The CDR3 covers 14 residues. Germline trimming cut 6 bases from V and 5 bases from J; bases unmatched to any gene: 9. Germline V lookup: CDR1 ENHRY, CDR2 SYGVKD. The CDR3 region is CAIRTGLVSNEQYF. CDR3 DNA: TGTGCCATCAGGACGGGACTAGTTTCAAACGAGCAGTACTTC.

This chain connects TRBV12-3 or TRBV12-4 to TRBJ1-5; D is uncertain. CDR3 size: 13 residues. Deletions cut 6 bases from V and 6 bases from J, with 12 bases between. CDR3 protein: CASRNMGSQPQHF. CDR3 in DNA: TGTGCCAGCAGAAACATGGGTAGTCAGCCCCAGCATTTT.

This clonotype has a handful of counts. This sequence joins TRBV30 and TRBJ1-1; possibly TRBD1 for D (5 bases). The V end was cut by 3 bases, the J end by 2 bases, with 19 bases between. The CDR3 is made up of 16 amino acids. Germline assignment: CDR1 GTSNPN and CDR2 SVGIG (reference sequence). The CDR3 region is CAWSPRGGRVNTEAFF. The CDR3 DNA reads TGTGCCTGGAGCCCAAGGGGAGGGCGGGTTAACACTGAAGCTTTCTTT.

This chain uses TRBV10-1 with TRBJ2-2; D is tentatively TRBD1 or TRBD2 (5 bases each). CDR1 is WNHNN and CDR2 is SYGVQD in the germline V gene (reference sequence). V lost 0 bases and J 4 bases, leaving 12 bases between the germline ends. This CDR3 contains 16 residues. The CDR3 sequence is CASSESTGTSTGELFF. The CDR3 region has the DNA TGCGCCAGCAGTGAGTCGACGGGGACGAGCACCGGGGAGCTGTTTTTT.

This clonotype was recorded at least ten times. The chain is built from TRBV5-1 and TRBJ2-2, with D possibly TRBD2 on 6 matching bases. Germline CDR1 SGHRS, CDR2 YFSETQ. The CDR3 consists of 16 residues. Trimming took off 0 bases at V and 2 bases at J, with 11 bases between the two ends. CDR3 protein: CASSLEGRGNTGELFF. The DNA of the CDR3 is TGCGCCAGCAGCTTGGAAGGGCGGGGTAACACCGGGGAGCTGTTTTTT.

This clonotype was detected ten times or more. The rearrangement links TRBV24-1 to TRBJ2-1, with 7 bases aligning to TRBD2. The CDR3 totals 16 residues. CDR1 and CDR2 (germline): KGHDR, SFDVKD. V lost 3 bases and J lost 6; bases outside the gene matches: 10. CDR3 protein: CATSDPAGDGGNEQFF. The CDR3 DNA is TGTGCCACCAGTGATCCCGCGGGAGATGGAGGCAATGAGCAGTTCTTC.

This clonotype came up many times. V usage is TRBV6-5 and J usage is TRBJ2-3; D ambiguous. The CDR3 runs 17 residues. V was cut by 0 bases and J by 3 bases, with 16 bases left in between. Germline V gene data show CDR1 as MNHEY and CDR2 as SVGAGI. For the CDR3, the DNA is TGTGCCAGCAGTTACTCGATCCCAGTCTTTGGGACAGATACGCAGTATTTT. It translates to CASSYSIPVFGTDTQYF.

The genes are TRBV20-1 and TRBJ2-7; TRBD2 aligns across 11 bases. CDR3 length: 17 amino acids. CDR1 and CDR2 (germline): DFQATT, SNEGSKA (reference sequence). V shed 6 bases, J shed 6 bases, and the junction held 19 bases outside the gene matches. The CDR3 loop is CSAPPPGTSGLGREQYF. CDR3 bases: TGCAGTGCCCCCCCTCCCGGGACTAGCGGCCTAGGCCGCGAGCAGTACTTC.

This clonotype was recorded at least ten times. The chain recombines TRBV29-1 with TRBJ1-4; D perhaps matches TRBD1 (5 bases). The CDR3 is 12 residues long. Germline assignment: CDR1 SQVTM and CDR2 ANQGSEA. Trimming removed 4 bases from V and 5 bases from J, with 8 bases in between. In nucleotides, the CDR3 is TGCAGCGTTGTGGGGGTGAATGAAAAACTGTTTTTT. The encoded protein is CSVVGVNEKLFF.

The chain combines TRBV10-3 with TRBJ2-1; weak D call: TRBD2 (6 bases). The CDR3 extends over 13 amino acids. The ends were cut back, 7 bases at V and 1 base at J, with 8 bases in the middle. CDR1 ENHRY and CDR2 SYGVKD come from the germline V gene. The CDR3: CAITGGSYNEQFF. CDR3 in DNA: TGTGCCATCACCGGAGGGTCCTACAATGAGCAGTTCTTC.

This clonotype has a handful of counts. The chain carries TRBV29-1 and TRBJ2-2; perhaps TRBD2 as D (5 bases). Trimming cost V 7 bases and J 14 bases, with 20 bases left between them. This CDR3 is 12 amino acids long. CDR1 is SQVTM, CDR2 ANQGSEA, per germline. In DNA, the CDR3 is TGCAGCGCCGGCGGGCGAGATCGTACCCTGTTTTTT. Translation: CSAGGRDRTLFF.